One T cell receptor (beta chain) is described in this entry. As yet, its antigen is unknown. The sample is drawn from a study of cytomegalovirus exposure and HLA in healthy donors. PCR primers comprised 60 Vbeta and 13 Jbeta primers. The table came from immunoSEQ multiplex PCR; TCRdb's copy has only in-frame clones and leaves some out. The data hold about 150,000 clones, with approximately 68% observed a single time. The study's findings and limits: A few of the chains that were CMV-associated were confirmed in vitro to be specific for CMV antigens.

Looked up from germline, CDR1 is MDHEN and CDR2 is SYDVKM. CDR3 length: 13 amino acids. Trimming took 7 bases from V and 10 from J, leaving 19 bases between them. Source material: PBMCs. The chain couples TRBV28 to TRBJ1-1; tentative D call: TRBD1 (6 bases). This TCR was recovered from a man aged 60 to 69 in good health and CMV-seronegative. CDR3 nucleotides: TGTGCCAGCAAGAAATCCGGGACACCTAGAGCTTTCTTT. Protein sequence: CASKKSGTPRAFF.